This TCR beta chain was found in a study of T cells in Graves' hyperthyroidism and ophthalmopathy. V was pared by 0 bases and J by 7 bases, with 9 bases between. The CDR3 covers 13 residues. CDR1 LGHDT and CDR2 YNNKEL come from the germline V gene (reference sequence). The sample holds many counts of this clonotype. Its antigen is still unknown. Amplified TCR beta CDR3 regions came from RNA transcripts. HTBI primers were employed in a first-round RT-PCR of the TCR CDR3. TCRdb re-called the multiplex PCR reads through MiXCR, storing one row per CDR3 protein. The sample lists hundreds of thousands of distinct CDR3 sequences, approximately 13% occurring once. Regarding the study as a whole: Using 13 V-J features, a model discriminated ophthalmopathy from stable hyperthyroidism.

The receptor was derived from a woman aged 25-40 years with Graves' hyperthyroidism. V usage is TRBV3-1 and J usage is TRBJ1-1, with a possible D match to TRBD1 (5 bases). The sample consisted of blood. The CDR3 spells CASSQDRAREAFF. The CDR3 DNA sequence: TGTGCCAGCAGCCAAGACAGGGCCCGTGAAGCTTTCTTT.